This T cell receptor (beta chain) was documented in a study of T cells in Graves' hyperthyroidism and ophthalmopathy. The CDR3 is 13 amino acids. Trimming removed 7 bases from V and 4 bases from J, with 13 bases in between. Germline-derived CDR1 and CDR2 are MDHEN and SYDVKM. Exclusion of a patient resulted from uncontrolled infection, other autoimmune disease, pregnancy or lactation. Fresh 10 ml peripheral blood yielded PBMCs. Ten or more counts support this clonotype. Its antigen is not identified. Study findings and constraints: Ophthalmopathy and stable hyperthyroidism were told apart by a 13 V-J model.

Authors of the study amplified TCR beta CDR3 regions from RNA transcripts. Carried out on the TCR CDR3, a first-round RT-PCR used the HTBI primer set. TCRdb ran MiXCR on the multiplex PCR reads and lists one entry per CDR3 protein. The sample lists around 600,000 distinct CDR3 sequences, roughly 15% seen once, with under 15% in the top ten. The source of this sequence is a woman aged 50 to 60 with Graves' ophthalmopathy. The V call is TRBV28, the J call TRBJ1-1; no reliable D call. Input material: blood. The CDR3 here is CASNGRLSTEAFF. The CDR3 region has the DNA TGTGCCAGCAATGGGAGACTGAGCACTGAAGCTTTCTTT.